This TCR beta chain was sequenced for a study of blood T cell repertoires in COVID-19 (dated by TCRdb to 2019 to 2021). A note on the overall study: Samples from collaborators originated in the United States, Italy and Spain and spanned both the acute and convalescent phases of COVID-19. The prospective study material was composed of cDNA or gDNA derived from T cells, B-cell-depleted T cells, or PBMCs. Deeply sampled blood TCRbeta repertoires from subjects exposed to, actively infected with, or recovered from COVID-19 were included in the dataset. The repertoires were released in a freely available public database intended as a resource for research on the immune response to SARS-CoV-2. The samples were drawn from two sources: the first 160 participants of the ongoing ImmuneRACE study, and 1,000 to 1,500 subjects contributed by 6 global collaborators. Sample metadata almost always included a de-identified subject ID, COVID-19 status, age in years and sex. HLA class I and class II types, where available, came from metadata supplied by the sample provider rather than from assay-based typing.

Study-level results and caveats: The amount of clinical and demographic metadata varied by source and participant and was provided uncurated.

Trimming removed 5 bases from V and 8 bases from J, leaving 15 bases between the germline ends. The CDR3 numbers 13 residues from cysteine through phenylalanine. The kept DNA is CDR3 alone, 39 bases in frame from the first base. The collaborating institutions used their own protocols to collect whole blood in K2EDTA tubes. For TCRbeta analysis, collaborator samples were shipped as frozen whole blood, as isolated PBMCs, or as DNA extracted from either sample type. To note about this clone: Its antigen is unknown. No much larger clonotype is one base removed from it; base qualities were not supplied.

TCRbeta CDR3 regions were amplified from genomic DNA by means of the immunoSEQ Assay, a bias-controlled multiplex PCR. The authors' analysis ran thus. Within the assay, amplification of reference gene primers was used to estimate how many nucleated cells each sample contained. To quantify the absolute abundance of each unique TCRbeta CDR3 rearrangement, sequence reads were collapsed and filtered. Productive Simpson clonality was computed per sample as the square root of Simpson's diversity index over productive rearrangements. TCRdb obtained this table from immuneACCESS and retained in-frame rearrangements with V and J assigned. These tables miss some clones; where compared with another copy, unresolved V genes account for less than half of the shortfall, and the remainder is unexplained. For V, J and clone size, that table is used; D and trimming come from the DNA. The sample yields 180,000 or so clones; approximately 85% were counted once. The ten largest clones add up to 7.5% to 10% of the sample.

Material: peripheral blood. The chain uses TRBV12-3 or TRBV12-4 and TRBJ1-1, with the D gene not confidently named. The clonotype originates from an elderly woman with acute or convalescent COVID-19. The CDR3 here reads CASSTPAGLEAFF. The DNA sequence reads TGTGCCAGCAGTACCCCGGCAGGATTAGAAGCTTTCTTT.